The sequence of this TCR beta chain was determined in a study of T cells after posttransplantation cyclophosphamide. This clone was seen many times. Its antigen is currently unknown. Study-wide findings and caveats: Tissue-infiltrating T cells from skin or gut overlapped little with blood T cells. Recipient CMV seropositivity and CMV reactivation strongly tracked TRB clonality. Donor-recipient repertoire similarity was low at 1-2 months, rising over year one.

Produced via immunoSEQ multiplex PCR; TCRdb's table is partial and in-frame only. The sample gives 42,000 or so clones, none seen only once, and the top ten clones hold 4.5%. This clonotype was obtained from a woman aged 45-65 years in good health and a related stem cell transplant donor. Sequencing input: PBMCs.

As DNA, the CDR3 is TGTGCCAGCAGTCCCTCCCCAGGGGAGGGAGGCAACACCATATATTTT. Its protein product is CASSPSPGEGGNTIYF. This chain connects TRBV27 to TRBJ1-3, with a possible D match to TRBD1 (6 bases). This CDR3 spans 16 amino acids. In germline, CDR1 is MNHEY, CDR2 SMNVEV (reference sequence). V dropped 5 bases and J dropped 7 bases, with 21 bases sitting between them.